This T cell receptor (beta chain) was recorded in a study of blood T cell repertoires in COVID-19. In the original workflow: The authors estimated nucleated cell counts from reference gene primer amplification. The repertoire was sequenced with immunoSEQ multiplex PCR; TCRdb's copy has only in-frame clones and lacks some. That table furnishes V, J and clone size, whereas the DNA furnished D and trimming. The sample carries roughly 58,000 clones, roughly 83% recorded once. Germline V gives CDR1 SGHTA, CDR2 FQGNSA. This CDR3 is 18 amino acids long. V lost 6 bases and J lost 0; bases outside the gene matches: 6.

This receptor was obtained from a man between 65 and 85 years old with active COVID-19. The rearrangement joins TRBV7-2 to TRBJ2-1, with 15 bases lining up with TRBD2. The source material was peripheral blood. CDR3 nucleotide sequence: TGTGCCAGCAGGTCGGGACTAGCGGGAGGAAGCTCCTACAATGAGCAGTTCTTC. Translation gives CASRSGLAGGSSYNEQFF.